The 22 T cell receptor beta chains below all came from one sample that was sequenced in a study of blood T cell repertoires in COVID-19. Assay used: immunoSEQ multiplex PCR; TCRdb lists only in-frame clones, some missing. In the table there are under 250,000 clones, roughly 77% of which are singletons. Sample: peripheral blood. These receptors were collected from a woman in her forties with COVID-19, enrolled during active disease.

Written as DNA, the CDR3 is TGTGCCAGCAGTACAGGGTCTGTCAAAGAGACCCAGTACTTC. Translated, it gives CASSTGSVKETQYF. The V and J genes are TRBV27 and TRBJ2-5; the D gene is possibly TRBD1 (6 bases). CDR1 MNHEY and CDR2 SMNVEV come from the germline V gene (reference sequence). V lost 5 bases and J 3 bases, leaving 13 bases between the germline ends. The length of the CDR3 is 14 residues.

In its sample, this clone was seen a few times. The chain combines TRBV2 with TRBJ1-5; possibly TRBD1 for D (5 bases). Per the germline V gene, CDR1 is SNHLY and CDR2 is FYNNEI. This CDR3 is 14 amino acids long. Trimming took 6 bases from V and 4 from J, leaving 13 bases between them. CDR3 loop: CASSTQVRNQPQHF. In DNA form, the CDR3 reads TGTGCCAGCAGCACACAGGTTCGTAATCAGCCCCAGCATTTT.

This clone was recorded a few times. The V call is TRBV29-1, the J call TRBJ1-2; a weak D match, TRBD1 (5 bases). Germline V gives CDR1 SQVTM, CDR2 ANQGSEA. This CDR3 spans 12 amino acids. Between the trimmed V and J ends, which lost 6 bases and 4 bases, there was a span of 12 bases. CDR3 sequence (DNA): TGCAGCGTAGCGTCCGGGGGCTATGGCTACACCTTC. It is translated as CSVASGGYGYTF.

V is TRBV18 and J is TRBJ2-5; TRBD1 agrees at 8 bases. This CDR3 spans 13 amino acids. From germline, CDR1 is KGHSH and CDR2 LQKENI. V lost 4 bases to trimming and J lost 2 bases; unmatched junction nucleotides: 0. This chain's CDR3 is CASSRDRQETQYF. The CDR3 nucleotides read TGTGCCAGCTCACGGGACAGGCAAGAGACCCAGTACTTC.

Only one count was recorded for this clone. The V call is TRBV6-5, the J call TRBJ1-6; D unresolved. Germline V CDR1 and CDR2: MNHEY, SVGAGI. The CDR3 length is 13 residues. Trimming pared 2 bases from V and 10 bases from J, leaving 9 bases between. The CDR3 nucleotides are TGTGCCAGCAGTTACGCTCCAGTGTCACCCCTCCACTTT. Translation gives CASSYAPVSPLHF.

This clone was counted between two and nine times. This rearrangement joins TRBV11-3 to TRBJ1-1, with 7 bases matching TRBD1. Germline CDR1 SGHNT, CDR2 YENEEA. V shed 6 bases, J shed 1 base, and the junction held 5 bases outside the gene matches. CDR3 length equals 14 residues. This chain's CDR3 is CASSRDRANTEAFF. In DNA, the CDR3 is TGTGCCAGCAGTAGGGACAGAGCGAACACTGAAGCTTTCTTT.

V gene TRBV2 combines with J gene TRBJ2-5, with D perhaps matching TRBD2 (6 bases). The germline V gene has CDR1 SNHLY and CDR2 FYNNEI. Trimming took 5 bases from V and 5 from J, leaving 15 bases between them. The CDR3 covers 14 residues. CDR3 sequence (DNA): TGTGCCAGCAGTATAGCGGAGGCCTGGGAGACCCAGTACTTC. It codes for CASSIAEAWETQYF. The whole variable domain, filled in from reference TRBV2 and TRBJ2-5, reads EPEVTQTPSHQVTQMGQEVILRCVPISNHLYFYWYRQILGQKVEFLVSFYNNEISEKSEIFDDQFSVERPDGSNFTLKIRSTKLEDSAMYFCASSIAEAWETQYFGPGTRLLVL.

This clone was counted only a few times. This chain uses TRBV18 with TRBJ1-1; D remains ambiguous. The CDR3 loop spans 14 amino acids. Germline CDR1 is KGHSH and CDR2 is LQKENI. Trimming stripped 6 bases from V and 1 base from J, with 12 bases between. The CDR3 DNA reads TGTGCCAGCTCGTCACAATACCCGAACACTGAAGCTTTCTTT. Amino acid sequence: CASSSQYPNTEAFF.

This sequence joins TRBV9 and TRBJ2-1, with D tentatively TRBD1 (7 bases). V was cut by 2 bases and J by 8 bases, with 20 bases left in between. CDR3 length: 16 amino acids. Germline V gives CDR1 SGDLS, CDR2 YYNGEE. DNA of the CDR3: TGTGCCAGCAGCGTCGTAGCGCAGGAGGGGGCCCATGAGCAGTTCTTC. It encodes CASSVVAQEGAHEQFF. Drawing the rest from reference TRBV9 and TRBJ2-1, the complete variable domain is DSGVTQTPKHLITATGQRVTLRCSPRSGDLSVYWYQQSLDQGLQFLIQYYNGEERAKGNILERFSAQQFPDLHSELNLSSLELGDSALYFCASSVVAQEGAHEQFFGPGTRLTVL.

This clone was picked up a small number of times. The chain recombines TRBV25-1 with TRBJ1-1, with D possibly TRBD1 on 6 matching bases. The CDR3 is 13 residues long. V shed 8 bases and J shed 3 bases, with 13 bases lying between them. Germline assignment: CDR1 MGHDK and CDR2 SYGVNS. The CDR3 region is CASGRGLDTEAFF. In nucleotides, the CDR3 is TGTGCCAGCGGCAGGGGACTAGACACTGAAGCTTTCTTT.

This clone appeared a single time. V usage is TRBV29-1 and J usage is TRBJ1-2; 9 bases agree with TRBD1. CDR1 SQVTM and CDR2 ANQGSEA come from the germline V gene. The CDR3 loop spans 13 amino acids. V was pared by 4 bases and J by 7 bases, with 7 bases of the junction left unmatched. This chain's CDR3 is CSVGRQGESGYTF. CDR3 DNA sequence: TGCAGCGTTGGGCGACAGGGGGAGAGTGGCTACACCTTC.

The rearrangement joins TRBV29-1 to TRBJ2-3; 8 bases align to TRBD2. V dropped 8 bases and J dropped 5; count of bases not matched to a gene: 15. The CDR3 loop spans 15 amino acids. The germline gives CDR1 SQVTM, CDR2 ANQGSEA. For the CDR3, the DNA is TGCAGCTTTGCCAGATTACGGGGGGGGCAAGATACGCAGTATTTT. Translated: CSFARLRGGQDTQYF.

The V gene is TRBV5-1, the J gene TRBJ2-5, with a possible D match to TRBD2 (6 bases). The germline V gene encodes CDR1 SGHRS and CDR2 YFSETQ. The CDR3 length is 16 residues. With 4 bases removed from V and 1 base from J, the gap between germline ends came to 17 bases. DNA for the CDR3: TGCGCCAGCAGCCCACGAGACGTGCGGGGCCAAGAGACCCAGTACTTC. It is translated as CASSPRDVRGQETQYF.

This chain links TRBV19 with TRBJ1-2, with 7 bases lining up with TRBD1. With 5 bases clipped from V and 1 base from J, the junction kept 10 bases outside the gene matches. The CDR3 is 16 residues long. Germline V CDR1 and CDR2: LNHDA, SQIVND (reference sequence). CDR3 DNA sequence: TGTGCCAGTAGTCAGGCCTGGACAGGATTTAACTATGGCTACACCTTC. This codes for CASSQAWTGFNYGYTF.

The rearrangement uses TRBV9 and TRBJ2-5, with TRBD2 identical over 9 bases. Germline assignment: CDR1 SGDLS and CDR2 YYNGEE. CDR3 length: 17 residues. V shed 0 bases and J 4 bases; nucleotides not matched to a gene: 10. In DNA form, the CDR3 reads TGTGCCAGCAGCGTAGAGCAAGGCGGGGGGGCCCCAGAGACCCAGTACTTC. It is translated as CASSVEQGGGAPETQYF.

With regard to this clone: The sample contains more than one DNA sequence encoding this CDR3. The chain joins TRBV5-1 to TRBJ2-1, with unresolved D. The V and J ends lost 0 bases and 0 bases respectively, with 4 bases between them. Germline loops: CDR1 SGHRS, CDR2 YFSETQ. This CDR3 region has 14 residues. CDR3 loop: CASSLDGSYNEQFF. The DNA of the CDR3 is TGCGCCAGCAGCTTGGACGGCTCCTACAATGAGCAGTTCTTC.

The V and J genes are TRBV30 and TRBJ2-3; 9 nucleotides agree with TRBD2. The length of the CDR3 is 15 residues. The V and J ends lost 2 bases and 5 bases, in that order; junction bases with no gene match: 8. Germline V gene sequence: CDR1 GTSNPN, CDR2 SVGIG (reference sequence). The CDR3 DNA reads as TGTGCCTGGAGTCTCGGCGGGAGGGAGGGAGATACGCAGTATTTT. Encoded protein: CAWSLGGREGDTQYF.

The chain links TRBV6-5 to TRBJ2-1; maybe TRBD2 (5 bases). The germline V gene encodes CDR1 MNHEY and CDR2 SVGAGI. Trimming took 0 bases from V and 9 from J, leaving 6 bases between them. CDR3 length: 12 residues. The CDR3 bases are TGTGCCAGCAGTTACTCGAGGGTTGAGCAGTTCTTC. Translating it yields CASSYSRVEQFF.

The chain is built from TRBV12-3 or TRBV12-4 and TRBJ1-1; D is possibly TRBD1 (6 bases). Deletions cut 3 bases from V and 7 bases from J, with 12 bases between. This CDR3 region has 13 residues. In DNA, the CDR3 is TGTGCCAGCAGTTTTACGTCGACAGGTGAAGCTTTCTTT. Residues: CASSFTSTGEAFF.

V is TRBV19 and J is TRBJ1-1; tentative D call: TRBD1 (6 bases). The germline CDR1 and CDR2 sequences are LNHDA and SQIVND (reference sequence). V was clipped by 4 bases and J by 5 bases, with 14 bases between them. CDR3 length: 14 amino acids. The CDR3 region is CASSSRSQGTEAFF. The CDR3 bases are TGTGCCAGTAGTAGTAGGAGTCAGGGGACTGAAGCTTTCTTT. Combining the CDR3 with reference TRBV19 and TRBJ1-1 gives the whole variable domain DGGITQSPKYLFRKEGQNVTLSCEQNLNHDAMYWYRQDPGQGLRLIYYSQIVNDFQKGDIAEGYSVSREKKESFPLTVTSAQKNPTAFYLCASSSRSQGTEAFFGQGTRLTVV.

V gene TRBV6-5 combines with J gene TRBJ2-1; 8 bases line up with TRBD2. V lost 7 bases and J lost 7; bases outside the gene matches: 12. The CDR3 has 15 residues. CDR1 and CDR2 from the germline V gene are MNHEY and SVGAGI. CDR3 in amino acids: CASIPGGGGLNEQFF. The DNA of the CDR3 is TGTGCCAGCATCCCCGGGGGCGGGGGGCTTAATGAGCAGTTCTTC.

The chain employs TRBV4-3 and TRBJ2-1; 9 bases align to TRBD2. Germline CDR1 LGHNA, CDR2 YSLEER. This CDR3 comprises 15 residues. With 4 bases clipped from V and 7 bases from J, the junction kept 8 bases outside the gene matches. CDR3 residues: CASSPDLAGQNEQFF. CDR3 nucleotides: TGCGCCAGCAGCCCCGATCTAGCGGGGCAAAATGAGCAGTTCTTC.